Included here is one TCR beta chain sequence, with context. The data stem from a study of T cell repertoires in cytomegalovirus infection. Study as a whole: From public TCR beta signatures came an indication of both CMV infection and matching HLA type.

TCRdb re-analysed the reads in MiXCR, keeping a single row per CDR3 protein. The data contain about 230,000 distinct CDR3 sequences, 22% of them singletons. Germline loops: CDR1 SGHVS, CDR2 FQNEAQ. The CDR3 totals 18 residues. The ends lost 1 base at V and 0 bases at J; junction bases unmatched: 4. This sequence joins TRBV7-8 and TRBJ1-5; 12 nucleotides line up with TRBD1. The source material was CD8+ T cells from PBMCs. The sequence came from a human donor in good health (CMV status not recorded). Some clones in this sample may be carry-over from other donors' samples. CDR3 in amino acids: CASSLEGQGAYSNQPQHF. Written as DNA, the CDR3 is TGTGCCAGCAGCTTAGAGGGACAGGGGGCCTATAGCAATCAGCCCCAGCATTTT.